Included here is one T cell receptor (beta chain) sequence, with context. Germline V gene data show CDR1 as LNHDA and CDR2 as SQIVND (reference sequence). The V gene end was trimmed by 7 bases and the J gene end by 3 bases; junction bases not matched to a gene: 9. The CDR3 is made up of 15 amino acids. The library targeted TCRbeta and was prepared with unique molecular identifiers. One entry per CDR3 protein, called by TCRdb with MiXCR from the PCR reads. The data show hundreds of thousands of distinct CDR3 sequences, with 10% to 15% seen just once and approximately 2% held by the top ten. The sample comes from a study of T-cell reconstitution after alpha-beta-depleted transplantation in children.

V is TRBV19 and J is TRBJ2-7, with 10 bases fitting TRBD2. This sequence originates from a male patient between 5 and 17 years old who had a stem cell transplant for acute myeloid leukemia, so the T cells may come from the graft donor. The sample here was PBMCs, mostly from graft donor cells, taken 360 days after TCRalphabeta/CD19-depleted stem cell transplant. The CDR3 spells CASTTTSGLHYEQYF. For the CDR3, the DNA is TGTGCCAGTACCACGACTAGCGGGCTCCACTACGAGCAGTACTTC.